Following are 6 T cell receptor beta chains from one sample sequenced in a study of T cells in Graves' hyperthyroidism and ophthalmopathy. The CDR3 regions of TCR beta were amplified from RNA transcripts. The HTBI primer set served for first-round RT-PCR of the TCR CDR3. Each CDR3 protein is one row after TCRdb ran MiXCR on the multiplex PCR reads. The repertoire holds a few hundred thousand distinct CDR3 sequences, with about 14% as singletons. Sequences were obtained from blood. The receptor source for this set is a woman aged 30 to 39 with Graves' ophthalmopathy.

This clonotype was seen ten or more times. V and J are TRBV7-9 and TRBJ2-3; D perhaps matches TRBD2 (6 bases). The CDR3 loop spans 16 amino acids. The ends were cut back, 5 bases at V and 2 bases at J, with 17 bases in the middle. Germline lookup yields CDR1 SEHNR and CDR2 FQNEAQ (reference sequence). As DNA, the CDR3 is TGTGCCAGCAGCCCAGAGGGAGGAAGGCTCACAGATACGCAGTATTTT. Protein sequence: CASSPEGGRLTDTQYF.

This clonotype was detected ten times or more. This sequence joins TRBV2 and TRBJ1-2; D perhaps matches TRBD1 (5 bases). The V and J ends lost 8 bases and 1 base respectively, with 11 bases between them. The germline V gene encodes CDR1 SNHLY and CDR2 FYNNEI. The CDR3 totals 13 residues. This CDR3 reads CASERGGNYGYTF. The CDR3 DNA sequence: TGTGCCAGCGAACGGGGGGGTAACTATGGCTACACCTTC.

The gene calls are TRBV28 and TRBJ1-5; a possible D gene is TRBD1 (5 bases). The CDR3 has 14 residues. CDR1 and CDR2 (germline): MDHEN, SYDVKM. V was shortened by 7 bases and J by 5 bases, with 15 bases between the two germline ends. Here the CDR3 DNA reads TGTGCCAGCACTCAGGGTTTCCTTGATCAGCCCCAGCATTTT. Protein sequence: CASTQGFLDQPQHF.

This clonotype was counted ten times or more. This rearrangement joins TRBV30 to TRBJ2-7; TRBD1 might be the D (6 bases). Trimming cost V 0 bases and J 3 bases, with 12 bases left between them. Germline values: CDR1 GTSNPN, CDR2 SVGIG (reference sequence). This CDR3 has 14 amino acids. The DNA for the CDR3 is TGTGCCTGGAGTGTACTGGGGACAAGCTACGAGCAGTACTTC. It yields the protein CAWSVLGTSYEQYF.

This chain connects TRBV28 to TRBJ2-5; 13 positions match TRBD2. J was trimmed by 1 base and V by 3 bases; bases with no gene match: 2. Germline V gene lookup returns CDR1 MDHEN and CDR2 SYDVKM. This CDR3 is built from 16 residues. CDR3 in amino acids: CASSFTSGGAQETQYF. In DNA, the CDR3 is TGTGCCAGCAGTTTTACTAGCGGGGGGGCCCAAGAGACCCAGTACTTC.

This clonotype was seen many times. The chain uses TRBV28 and TRBJ1-4, with D perhaps TRBD1 (5 bases). Trimming removed 6 bases at V and 8 bases at J, with 16 bases between. This CDR3 contains 14 residues. Per germline, CDR1 MDHEN and CDR2 SYDVKM. The CDR3 region is CASSPGGFREKLFF. The CDR3 DNA follows: TGTGCCAGCAGCCCCGGGGGGTTTAGGGAAAAACTGTTTTTT.